This T cell receptor beta chain comes out of a study of T cell responses to AZD1222 COVID-19 vaccine. The data were produced by immunoSEQ multiplex PCR, yet TCRdb's version contains in-frame clones alone and is incomplete. The data show approximately 81,000 clones, around 82% seen once. Trimming cost V 1 base and J 1 base; bases outside gene matches: 3. This CDR3 has 15 amino acids. CDR1 is SGHRS, CDR2 YFSETQ, per germline. Sequenced here: peripheral blood, sampled 28 days after the second AZD1222 dose. The chain employs TRBV5-1 and TRBJ2-3; 7 bases align to TRBD2. The sequence came from an adult who received the AZD1222 COVID-19 vaccine. CDR3 sequence reads: CASSLREGRTDTQYF. The DNA for the CDR3 is TGCGCCAGCAGCTTGAGGGAGGGCCGCACAGATACGCAGTATTTT.